This T cell receptor beta chain comes out of a study of cytomegalovirus exposure and HLA in healthy donors (dated by TCRdb to the late 2010s). Describing the broader study: According to an earlier analysis of 550 to 700 of the donors, 150 million to 200 million T cells yielded roughly 100 million unique TCR beta sequences and around 300 Gb of sequence data. Roughly 300 gigabases of sequencing data and about 92 million unique TCR sequences made up an early release that covered nearly 650 HLA-typed donors. The number of typed donors differed by locus: about 629-640 for A, B, C, DRB1 and DQB1; 500 to 550 for DQA1; 606 for DPA1; and about 450 for DPB1. To study patterns of TCR occurrence, a later analysis re-analyzed previously published TCR beta repertoires from around 700 donors and added high-resolution HLA genotyping. In an earlier analysis of around 540 of the donors, high-throughput TCR beta sequencing was used to judge whether each TCR beta V gene segment behaved as functional or pseudogenic. Rather than using new phenotypic data, the later analysis identified candidate immune exposures from TCR beta sequences and from how often those sequences occurred across donors. All discovery cohort repertoires had been generated using a single sequencing platform. Class I and class II HLA loci were covered by the typing at four-digit resolution. Genome-wide SNP genotypes for about 65% of the 666 donors were used in a later genetic analysis, which treated that subset as a discovery cohort. In addition to the first cohort of roughly 670 subjects, a separate validation cohort of 130 or so different subjects was used. The study aimed to test whether cataloging public T cell receptors could reveal signatures of past pathogen exposure. Four or five DR-DQ haplotypes were handled as single units for association and clustering because linkage in the cohort was strong. High-throughput TCR immunosequencing, statistical association of individual TCRs with disease status, and machine learning were combined to predict cytomegalovirus infection status. On average, 235,054 unique TCR beta nucleotide sequences were sequenced per donor among a few hundred genotyped donors of the cohort, with 15% to 20% of those sequences being non-productive. Among the roughly 390 genotyped donors, around 79% belonged to the genetic ancestry cluster associated with self-reported Caucasian donors. The study used immunosequencing to profile the T cell repertoires of approximately 650 subjects and linked those repertoires to cytomegalovirus serostatus. Donor age, sex, ethnicity and CMV serostatus were compiled alongside the repertoire data.

For this clone: Its antigen is not yet known.

The method was the immunoSEQ multiplex PCR assay. A mixture of 60 forward primers for TCR Vbeta segments and 13 reverse primers for TCR Jbeta segments was used in the multiplex PCR. The CDR3 region of rearranged TCR beta genes was amplified from genomic DNA by a multiplex PCR assay. On the Illumina HiSeq System, the amplified TCR beta libraries were sequenced as 87-base-pair reads. The study's own analysis went as follows. A later analysis counted about 80 million unique TCR beta chains across the 550 to 700 repertoires, and about 10 million of these chains were shared by at least two donors. A nearest-neighbor algorithm error-corrected the raw reads and collapsed the reads into unique sequences, merging closely related sequences to remove PCR and sequencing errors. Alignment of CDR3 sequences to IMGT reference sequences was used to assign V, D and J gene segments. Each retained sequence needed at least a six-nucleotide match to both a V gene segment and a J gene segment. A rearrangement was called productive if the CDR3 had no stop codons and remained in frame with V and J, and every other rearrangement was called non-productive. Following IMGT convention, CDR3 was defined as the stretch from the second conserved V-encoded cysteine to the conserved J-encoded phenylalanine. Sequences without an unambiguous match to a single V gene segment were excluded from the earlier analysis of approximately 600 of the donors. In an earlier analysis of 450 to 700 of the donors, V segments were called functional above 56.7% productive rearrangements and were called segregating when the between-donor standard deviation exceeded 5%. A statistical classification framework was developed to diagnose cytomegalovirus status using the catalog of TCR beta chain sequences. In a later analysis, V and J genes were assigned by comparing TCR nucleotide sequences against IMGT/GENE-DB human TR gene sequences. Using the TCRdist pipeline, a later analysis assigned CDR3 sequences along with most-parsimonious VDJ recombination scenarios. In a later analysis, each TCR beta chain was defined by its CDR3 amino acid sequence together with its V-gene family, and reads lacking a unique V-gene family were excluded. In a later analysis, around 650 highly shared, low-generation-probability nucleotide sequences were removed to address suspected cross-contamination and a sequencing artifact. For each public chain, a later analysis derived a clonal expansion index from normalized ranks of inferred template counts within each repertoire. A later analysis computed generation probabilities with a VDJ recombination model fitted to out-of-frame rearrangements, and checked the results against IGoR. In a later analysis, TCR-TCR, TCR-HLA and TCR-CMV co-occurrence was scored with hypergeometric tests, and a repertoire-size bias correction was applied to TCR pairs. In a later analysis, false discovery rates were estimated by permuting HLA or CMV assignments 20 times. In a later analysis, co-occurring TCRs were grouped using DBSCAN, and TCRdist sequence similarity was added for clustering within HLA-allele-positive subsets. Co-occurrence clustering excluded repertoires with fewer than 30,000 or more than 120,000 public chains, plus five with anomalous nucleotide sharing. TCRdb provides this immuneACCESS table in a form limited to in-frame rearrangements. Some clones are lacking; in checked studies, under half of them reflect an unresolved V gene, and why the rest are absent is not known. V, J and clone size derive from that table, while D and trimming were established from the DNA sequence. This sample's table has entries for 75,000 to 85,000 clones. Clones ranked in the top ten supply roughly 3.8% of the sample.

The CDR3 starts with the cysteine, ends with the phenylalanine, and has 15 residues. The retained sequence is limited to the CDR3, 45 bases, with the frame set at the first base. From V the trimming removes 3 bases and from J it removes 5 bases, while the gene matches leave 10 bases of the junction unaccounted for. From a lookup of the germline V gene, CDR1 and CDR2 are MDHEN and SYDVKM. In total, 600 or so healthy bone marrow donors made up the cohort. All cohort members were sampled while nominally healthy, although unrecorded immune exposures were likely present. The donor tested CMV seropositive and was one of the 289 seropositive cohort members. Each donor provided a peripheral blood sample, and peripheral blood mononuclear cells were used for TCR beta sequencing. Genomic DNA extraction from the blood cell samples was performed with the Qiagen DNeasy Blood Extraction Kit. Points the paper makes about the study in general: A later genetic analysis reported fewer N-insertions in productive TCRs among donors in an Asian-associated ancestry cluster than the approximately 700-donor mean. The classifier was reported to diagnose cytomegalovirus status with high specificity and sensitivity in both the original and validation cohorts. Correlated functional status among segregating V segments might be attributable to linkage disequilibrium, but an unknown experimental factor could not be ruled out. A later analysis reported that several top co-occurrence clusters appeared linked to parvovirus B19, influenza, CMV and Epstein-Barr virus. A further reported finding was that TCR beta sequences accurately predicted the HLA-A and HLA-B alleles for most subjects in the first cohort. It was suggested by the authors that the approach could potentially be generalized to other disease states and immunological phenotypes. For the cohort, immune exposure information was limited to CMV serostatus. Because some donors lacked HLA typing at each locus, the association tests relied only on the typed subset. A total of about 150 TCR beta chains were listed by the study as associated with cytomegalovirus. Most CMV-associated TCR beta chains appeared to be HLA-restricted in a later analysis, and the HLA associations seemed to be driven largely by CMV exposure. The earlier analysis of almost 600 of the donors excluded roughly 17 rarely observed V segments, including chromosome 9 orphons, because counts were too low. A later genetic analysis associated a missense DCLRE1C variant with V-gene and J-gene trimming of TCR beta chains, and an independent cohort replicated the association. In this cohort, only TCR beta chains were sequenced, and detectable features were limited by the absence of alpha or paired-chain data. Some IMGT-functional V segments, including TRBV6-2 and TRBV6-3, could not be told apart with the 87-base-pair reads, so those segments were excluded. A cluster of highly shared sequence variants was judged likely to be a technical artifact of the sequencing pipeline. Assigning TCR associations to individual alleles was difficult when HLA alleles, especially DR and DQ, strongly co-occurred. According to a later analysis, TCR association rates differed among HLA loci, with DRB1 alleles showing the most associated TCRs and HLA-C alleles showing the fewest. Most TCR sequences were observed very rarely across donors, whereas some public TCRs were present in many individuals. Sequencing depth was assumed to be roughly uniform across donors in the presence/absence analyses, though that assumption may not hold. At a false discovery rate of 0.05, a later analysis linked approximately 18,000 TCR beta sequences to specific HLA alleles. Broadly in line with IMGT annotations, most TCR beta V segments showed up in productive rearrangements about 87% or about 30% of the time in an earlier analysis of several hundred of the donors. Compared with equally common non-associated chains, HLA-associated TCR beta chains in a later analysis were more clonally expanded and had lower generation probabilities. A few of the identified cytomegalovirus-associated TCR beta chains were confirmed in vitro to be specific for cytomegalovirus antigens.

The sequence links TRBV28 to TRBJ2-7, with 7 bases aligning to TRBD2. This receptor was taken from a man aged 18 to 29 in good health and CMV-seropositive. The specimen sequenced was PBMCs. CDR3 reads: CASSFRAGVWNEQYF. The bases read TGTGCCAGCAGTTTTCGGGCGGGAGTATGGAACGAGCAGTACTTC. Beyond the CDR3, the reference TRBV28 and TRBJ2-7 genes provide the residues; the full variable domain reads: DVKVTQSSRYLVKRTGEKVFLECVQDMDHENMFWYRQDPGLGLRLIYFSYDVKMKEKGDIPEGYSVSREKKERFSLILESASTNQTSMYLCASSFRAGVWNEQYFGPGTRLTVT.